What follows describes a single TCR beta chain. Its antigen is not yet known. No quality values exist for individual bases; no much larger clone is one base distant. The sample belongs to a study of breast tumors, draining lymph nodes, adjacent tissues (dated by TCRdb to 2016 to 2017). Regarding the research as a whole: Breast cancer patients provided tumor, adjacent nontumor tissue and axillary lymph nodes, and the study compared the TCR beta repertoires across these three sources. In human breast cancer, the study set out to assess how tumor, surrounding tissue and draining lymph node repertoires relate to one another and whether T cells might be exchanged between them. The investigation overall reported the following: The conclusion that tumor T cells originate in lymph nodes was framed as consistent with a hypothesis rather than directly demonstrated. The similarity between tumor and nontumor tissue repertoires was significantly greater in luminal-like breast cancer than in basal-like breast cancer. T-cell repertoire diversity in tumors was found to be lower than in lymph nodes but higher than in nontumor tissue, and preferential V and J gene usage was observed. The data were considered consistent with most tumor T cells being derived from the lymph node and subsequently expanding within tumor tissue.

The CDR3 goes from the cysteine to the phenylalanine over 16 residues. The retained sequence is limited to the CDR3, 48 bases, with the frame set at the first base. The germline ends are 23 bases apart after V is trimmed by 7 bases and J by 7 bases. The sequencer was an Illumina HiSeq 2000. TCR beta chain libraries were generated by multiplex PCR amplification. The amplified TCR beta chain products were analyzed by high-throughput sequencing. TCRdb's own reprocessing of the public reads used fastp at Q25 and MiXCR and kept productive beta chains. Under each unique CDR3 protein, matching rows form one entry showing the most common genes and DNA. The sample includes over 60,000 distinct CDR3 sequences, with roughly two fifths observed a single time. The leading ten clones occupy almost 8.5% of the sample.

Here the chain combines TRBV12-3 or TRBV12-4 and TRBJ2-1, and possibly TRBD2, on 6 matching bases. This receptor was obtained from a female donor with breast cancer. Some clones in this sample may be carry-over from other donors' samples. The source material was breast tumor tissue. The CDR3 protein is CASTSYLGGERNEQFF. The DNA is TGTGCCAGCACCTCCTACCTTGGCGGGGAAAGGAATGAGCAGTTCTTC.